Below are 8 T cell receptor beta chains sequenced from a single sample in a study of Ad26.COV2.S vaccination and SARS-CoV-2 variants. The repertoire was sequenced with immunoSEQ multiplex PCR; TCRdb's copy has only in-frame clones and lacks some. The table lists some 290,000 clones, about 82% of them singletons. This sample's treatment: about 20 received Ad26.COV2.S at low or high dose, single or two shots; 5 received placebo; per-sample allocation not given. It was on day 63 after the first vaccine or placebo injection that samples were taken. The specimen comprised peripheral blood, sampled in a trial of Ad26.COV2.S vaccine versus placebo. The receptors come from a person aged 18-65 years who received the Ad26.COV2.S COVID-19 vaccine or a placebo.

V gene TRBV5-1 combines with J gene TRBJ2-7; maybe TRBD1 (5 bases). V dropped 4 bases and J dropped 0 bases, with 11 bases sitting between them. This CDR3 has 14 amino acids. CDR1 is SGHRS and CDR2 is YFSETQ in the germline V gene. The CDR3 DNA sequence: TGCGCCAGCAGCGAGCAGGGATCCTCCTACGAGCAGTACTTC. Residues: CASSEQGSSYEQYF. The whole variable domain, remainder taken from reference TRBV5-1 and TRBJ2-7, is KAGVTQTPRYLIKTRGQQVTLSCSPISGHRSVSWYQQTPGQGLQFLFEYFSETQRNKGNFPGRFSGRQFSNSRSEMNVSTLELGDSALYLCASSEQGSSYEQYFGPGTRLTVT.

V usage is TRBV11-1 and J usage is TRBJ1-2; 9 positions match TRBD1. The germline CDR1 and CDR2 sequences are SGHAT and FQDESV (reference sequence). The CDR3 extends over 14 amino acids. Trimming at V came to 5 bases and at J to 4 bases, leaving 5 bases not matched to a gene. The CDR3 nucleotides are TGTGCCAGCAGCCAAGGGACAGGGTTCTATGGCTACACCTTC. Translating gives CASSQGTGFYGYTF.

The table lists this clone with a count of one. The chain carries TRBV5-4 and TRBJ2-2; TRBD1 agrees at 9 bases. Per the germline V gene, CDR1 is SGHNT and CDR2 is YYREEE (reference sequence). With 4 bases clipped from V and 4 bases from J, the junction kept 11 bases outside the gene matches. This CDR3 is 17 amino acids long. CDR3 loop: CASSPGTGTLGTGELFF. In DNA form, the CDR3 reads TGTGCCAGCAGCCCCGGGACAGGGACCTTGGGCACCGGGGAGCTGTTTTTT.

V is TRBV6-1 and J is TRBJ1-4, with unresolved D. The CDR3 spans 15 residues. CDR1 and CDR2 from the germline V gene are MNHNS and SASEGT. Trimming stripped 2 bases from V and 14 bases from J, with 21 bases between. The CDR3: CASSESPNPRSSLFF. The CDR3 DNA sequence: TGTGCCAGCAGTGAAAGCCCGAACCCGAGGAGTTCGCTGTTTTTT.

J is TRBJ1-2 and V is TRBV5-1, with 7 bases lining up with TRBD1. The CDR3 has 17 amino acids. After removal of 1 base from V and 7 bases from J, the junction contained 16 bases not matched to a gene. CDR1 is SGHRS and CDR2 is YFSETQ in the germline V gene. CDR3 in DNA: TGCGCCAGCAGCTTGAACAAGGGGACAGCTAGTGAGGGTGGCTACACCTTC. Translation: CASSLNKGTASEGGYTF.

The CDR3 region has the DNA TGTGCCAGCAGTCCTTGGGGGGGGCAGCCCCAGCATTTT. As protein: CASSPWGGQPQHF. The chain recombines TRBV28 with TRBJ1-5, with a tentative D call TRBD1 (5 bases). Deletions cut 5 bases from V and 7 bases from J, with 12 bases between. CDR1 MDHEN and CDR2 SYDVKM come from the germline V gene. This CDR3 comprises 13 residues.

The chain is built from TRBV6-5 and TRBJ2-2, with D tentatively TRBD1 (5 bases). The CDR3 contains 15 residues. The germline CDR1 and CDR2 sequences are MNHEY and SVGAGI. V dropped 7 bases and J dropped 4 bases, with 16 bases sitting between them. For the CDR3, the DNA is TGTGCCAGCAAAACCAGACAGACTTCCACCGGGGAGCTGTTTTTT. The encoded protein is CASKTRQTSTGELFF.

This chain joins TRBV29-1 and TRBJ1-2, with TRBD1 matching 10 bases. Germline values: CDR1 SQVTM, CDR2 ANQGSEA. Trimming at V came to 8 bases and at J to 6 bases, leaving 12 bases not matched to a gene. The CDR3 is 14 residues long. The CDR3 loop is CSTQTGTGANGYTF. DNA of the CDR3: TGCAGCACTCAAACCGGGACAGGGGCGAATGGCTACACCTTC. The full variable domain, rest sourced from reference TRBV29-1 and TRBJ1-2, is SAVISQKPSRDICQRGTSLTIQCQVDSQVTMMFWYRQQPGQSLTLIATANQGSEATYESGFVIDKFPISRPNLTFSTLTVSNMSPEDSSIYLCSTQTGTGANGYTFGSGTRLTVV.